This T cell receptor beta chain was documented in a study of Graves' ophthalmopathy and Graves' hyperthyroidism. This clonotype was seen ten or more times. Its antigen is undetermined. Around 10 ml of fresh blood yielded the PBMCs by density gradient. Germline V gene sequence: CDR1 DFQATT, CDR2 SNEGSKA (reference sequence). The CDR3 totals 14 residues. V was cut by 4 bases and J by 4 bases, with 13 bases left in between. RNA served as the template for amplifying TCR beta CDR3 regions. HTBI primers were employed in first-round RT-PCR, then a second-round multiplex PCR followed. Using its own MiXCR run on the multiplex PCR reads, TCRdb lists one record per CDR3 protein. The profile shows roughly 480,000 distinct CDR3 sequences, approximately 15% of them singletons. Study-wide results and limits: Using 13 signatures, a model distinguished ophthalmopathy from stable hyperthyroidism, reaching around 87% sensitivity and about 81% specificity.

The specimen sequenced was blood. The chain links TRBV20-1 to TRBJ2-2; no reliable D call. This clonotype originated in a woman in her 30s with Graves' ophthalmopathy. CDR3 sequence reads: CSANEASVTGELFF. The CDR3 nucleotides read TGCAGTGCTAACGAAGCTTCAGTCACCGGGGAGCTGTTTTTT.